These 2 T cell receptor beta chains came from one sample sequenced in a study of CXCR3-negative and CXCR3-positive naive CD8 T cells. Findings of the study overall: Naive CXCR3-positive cells had TRB CDR3s more hydrophobic than those of CXCR3-negative naive cells.

The antigens of these receptors remain unknown. The method, 5' RACE with UMI labels, was used to prepare the TRB cDNA libraries. One entry per CDR3 protein, without DNA, is what TCRdb gives after re-calling the 5' RACE reads. The sample table includes roughly 120,000 distinct CDR3 sequences. Sequences were obtained from naive CXCR3+ CD8+ T cells from blood. The sample's subset: CD45RO-CCR7+CD27+CD95- naive CD8+ T cells expressing CXCR3 (TNR3+). These receptors were obtained from a human donor in good health. Some clones in this sample may be carry-over from other donors' samples.

The chain joins TRBV19 to TRBJ2-4; the D gene TCRdb calls, TRBD1, cannot be checked with no DNA. Germline V gene sequence: CDR1 LNHDA, CDR2 SQIVND (reference sequence). This CDR3 spans 13 amino acids. CDR3 residues: CASSARGRNIQYF.

This CDR3 reads CASSLKLAVLEQFF. This chain links TRBV28 with TRBJ2-1; with no DNA, the TCRdb D assignment of TRBD2 cannot be verified. Germline V lookup: CDR1 MDHEN, CDR2 SYDVKM. This CDR3 contains 14 residues.